The 24 T cell receptor beta chains listed next were all sequenced from one sample in a study of blood T cell dynamics during melanoma immunotherapy. Assay used: immunoSEQ multiplex PCR; TCRdb lists only in-frame clones, some missing. The repertoire has 16,000 or so clones, approximately 89% of them found once; the top ten carry around 1.9%. Indicated time point: pre-treatment baseline. The specimen was blood, collected from a patient treated with checkpoint blockade. All receptors derive from a human donor with melanoma.

The CDR3 DNA follows: TGTGCCAGCAGTTTACAGGGGGCGCCGGTTCAGCCCCAGCATTTT. This translates into CASSLQGAPVQPQHF. The chain links TRBV6-1 to TRBJ1-5; 9 nucleotides agree with TRBD1. The germline V gene has CDR1 MNHNS and CDR2 SASEGT. J lost 6 bases, V lost 5 bases, and 8 bases had no gene match. The CDR3 sequence is 15 residues long.

The V gene is TRBV2, the J gene TRBJ1-2; TRBD1 agrees at 7 bases. Trimming removed 3 bases from V and 4 bases from J; junction bases left unmatched: 8. Germline assignment: CDR1 SNHLY and CDR2 FYNNEI. The CDR3 sequence is 15 residues long. CDR3 DNA: TGTGCCAGCAGTGACCAGACAGGGAACCTCTATGGCTACACCTTC. It codes for CASSDQTGNLYGYTF.

The chain employs TRBV2 and TRBJ2-7, with 8 bases aligning to TRBD1. The CDR3 totals 16 residues. The V segment lost 0 bases and the J segment 4 bases; nucleotides outside the gene matches: 8. Germline V lookup: CDR1 SNHLY, CDR2 FYNNEI. CDR3 in DNA: TGTGCCAGCAGTGAAGCTAGATCAGGGGGCGATTACGAGCAGTACTTC. It translates to CASSEARSGGDYEQYF.

The chain links TRBV13 to TRBJ2-7; the D call may be TRBD1 or TRBD2 (6 bases each). The CDR3 runs to 14 residues. CDR1 and CDR2 (germline): PRHDT, FYEKMQ (reference sequence). Trimming took off 7 bases at V and 6 bases at J, with 19 bases between the two ends. CDR3 protein: CASTGPEQGGEQYF. CDR3 in DNA: TGTGCCAGCACCGGCCCAGAACAGGGAGGCGAGCAGTACTTC. Based on the CDR3 plus reference TRBV13 and TRBJ2-7, the full variable domain is AAGVIQSPRHLIKEKRETATLKCYPIPRHDTVYWYQQGPGQDPQFLISFYEKMQSDKGSIPDRFSAQQFSDYHSELNMSSLELGDSALYFCASTGPEQGGEQYFGPGTRLTVT.

The rearrangement uses TRBV28 and TRBJ2-2, with D uncertain. Trimming left V 3 bases short and J 6 bases short, with 8 bases between. This CDR3 has 13 residues. The germline CDR1 and CDR2 sequences are MDHEN and SYDVKM. CDR3 coding DNA: TGTGCCAGCAGTTTCTCCAACCCCGGGGAGCTGTTTTTT. Translating gives CASSFSNPGELFF.

This clone was seen a single time. The V call is TRBV18, the J call TRBJ2-7, with a possible D match to TRBD2 (5 bases). CDR3 length equals 14 residues. Germline lookup yields CDR1 KGHSH and CDR2 LQKENI. V dropped 4 bases and J dropped 6 bases, with 16 bases sitting between them. CDR3 protein: CASSLYREASEQYF. In nucleotides, the CDR3 is TGTGCCAGCTCACTATACCGGGAAGCCAGCGAGCAGTACTTC.

The chain carries TRBV7-2 and TRBJ1-1, with a possible D match to TRBD1 (6 bases). Germline CDR1 reads SGHTA; CDR2 reads FQGNSA. This CDR3 comprises 14 residues. The V and J ends lost 1 base and 5 bases respectively, with 11 bases between them. The CDR3 DNA follows: TGTGCCAGCAGCTTAGAGACAGGAGGAACTGAAGCTTTCTTT. Its protein is CASSLETGGTEAFF.

The chain has TRBV6-5 and TRBJ2-3; no reliable D call. The CDR3 spans 14 residues. Trimming took off 0 bases at V and 2 bases at J, with 6 bases between the two ends. Germline V gene lookup returns CDR1 MNHEY and CDR2 SVGAGI. CDR3 residues: CASSYSSTTDTQYF. The CDR3 region has the DNA TGTGCCAGCAGTTACTCGTCGACCACAGATACGCAGTATTTT.

V and J are TRBV10-3 and TRBJ2-2; a possible D gene is TRBD1 (5 bases). From germline, CDR1 is ENHRY and CDR2 SYGVKD. V lost 10 bases and J lost 1, with 16 bases in between. The CDR3 is made up of 15 amino acids. The CDR3 is CATRRLGENTGELFF. The DNA for the CDR3 is TGTGCCACCCGCCGGCTAGGGGAGAACACCGGGGAGCTGTTTTTT.

The rearrangement uses TRBV9 and TRBJ2-2, with D unresolved. There are 12 residues in the CDR3. Per germline, CDR1 SGDLS and CDR2 YYNGEE. Trimming took 5 bases from V and 1 from J, leaving 3 bases between them. DNA of the CDR3: TGTGCCAGCAGGCAGAACACCGGGGAGCTGTTTTTT. This translates into CASRQNTGELFF.

The chain has TRBV7-2 and TRBJ2-5; D is perhaps TRBD2 (7 bases). With 10 bases removed from V and 5 bases from J, the gap between germline ends came to 23 bases. Germline V CDR1 and CDR2: SGHTA, FQGNSA. The CDR3 sequence is 15 residues long. The CDR3 spells CATSGGGGFVETQYF. Written as DNA, the CDR3 is TGTGCCACCTCAGGAGGGGGGGGGTTCGTCGAGACCCAGTACTTC.

This clone was observed a single time. This rearrangement joins TRBV4-2 to TRBJ2-2; 12 nucleotides match TRBD2. V gave up 4 bases and J gave up 3 bases; unmatched junction bases: 3. Germline V lookup: CDR1 LGHNA, CDR2 YNFKEQ. The CDR3 length is 16 residues. The CDR3 here is CASSPRLAGDTGELFF. The CDR3 DNA follows: TGTGCCAGCAGCCCTCGACTAGCGGGAGACACCGGGGAGCTGTTTTTT.

The J gene is TRBJ1-3, the V gene TRBV28; D is unclear. There are 15 residues in the CDR3. Between the trimmed V and J ends, which lost 7 bases and 0 bases, there was a span of 13 bases. Germline CDR1 is MDHEN and CDR2 is SYDVKM. The CDR3 DNA follows: TGTGCCAGCAAGGGAGGCGGGAGCTCTGGAAACACCATATATTTT. It yields the protein CASKGGGSSGNTIYF.

This clone was counted only a few times. The rearrangement links TRBV30 to TRBJ1-5; D unresolved. V lost 0 bases, J lost 6 bases, and 6 bases lay in between. The germline gives CDR1 GTSNPN, CDR2 SVGIG (reference sequence). The CDR3 sequence is 12 residues long. CDR3 nucleotides: TGTGCCTGGAGTGTAAACGGTCAGCCCCAGCATTTT. Its protein product is CAWSVNGQPQHF.

The CDR3 sequence is CASSSQGFGGYTF. The CDR3, as DNA: TGTGCCAGCAGCAGCCAGGGGTTTGGGGGCTACACCTTC. This chain links TRBV5-4 with TRBJ1-2, with D perhaps TRBD1 (6 bases). CDR1 is SGHNT and CDR2 is YYREEE in the germline V gene (reference sequence). The CDR3 is 13 amino acids. V was pared by 4 bases and J by 8 bases, with 15 bases between. Full variable domain (remainder filled in from reference TRBV5-4 and TRBJ1-2): ETGVTQSPTHLIKTRGQQVTLRCSSQSGHNTVSWYQQALGQGPQFIFQYYREEENGRGNFPPRFSGLQFPNYSSELNVNALELDDSALYLCASSSQGFGGYTFGSGTRLTVV.

This chain connects TRBV10-3 to TRBJ1-4; D not certain. The CDR3 runs to 13 residues. V was clipped by 3 bases and J by 4 bases, with 6 bases between them. Germline V lookup: CDR1 ENHRY, CDR2 SYGVKD. The CDR3 reads CAISDGNNEKLFF. The DNA of the CDR3 is TGTGCCATCAGTGACGGTAATAATGAAAAACTGTTTTTT.

The DNA for the CDR3 is TGTGCCAGCAGCTCACTCGGGGGCACGGACACTGAAGCTTTCTTT. It codes for CASSSLGGTDTEAFF. This chain connects TRBV9 to TRBJ1-1; D may be TRBD1 (6 bases). There are 15 residues in the CDR3. Between the trimmed V and J ends, which lost 4 bases and 3 bases, there was a span of 16 bases. Looked up from germline, CDR1 is SGDLS and CDR2 is YYNGEE.

The chain carries TRBV5-4 and TRBJ2-1, with a possible D match to TRBD1 (5 bases). The germline V gene has CDR1 SGHNT and CDR2 YYREEE (reference sequence). V was clipped by 4 bases and J by 2 bases, with 13 bases between them. This CDR3 contains 15 residues. The CDR3 loop reads CASSPRTRTYNEQFF. As DNA, the CDR3 is TGTGCCAGCAGCCCCAGGACACGAACCTACAATGAGCAGTTCTTC. Complete variable domain (other parts from reference TRBV5-4 and TRBJ2-1): ETGVTQSPTHLIKTRGQQVTLRCSSQSGHNTVSWYQQALGQGPQFIFQYYREEENGRGNFPPRFSGLQFPNYSSELNVNALELDDSALYLCASSPRTRTYNEQFFGPGTRLTVL.

This clone was seen only once. The chain recombines TRBV5-1 with TRBJ1-4; D possibly corresponds to TRBD1 (6 bases). The CDR3 covers 15 residues. V lost 4 bases, J lost 8 bases, and 18 bases lay in between. CDR1 and CDR2 from the germline V gene are SGHRS and YFSETQ. CDR3 loop: CASSPLSSGVEKLFF. CDR3 nucleotide sequence: TGCGCCAGCAGCCCCTTGTCGTCAGGGGTGGAAAAACTGTTTTTT.

V and J are TRBV10-3 and TRBJ2-3, with TRBD1 matching 7 bases. In germline, CDR1 is ENHRY, CDR2 SYGVKD. V lost 3 bases to trimming and J lost 1 base; unmatched junction nucleotides: 4. The CDR3 is 15 amino acids. The CDR3 DNA reads TGTGCCATCAGTGAAAACAGGGGAGGCACAGATACGCAGTATTTT. It encodes CAISENRGGTDTQYF.

CDR3 amino acids: CASSLQPSSYNSPLHF. CDR3 DNA sequence: TGTGCCAGCAGCTTGCAACCTAGCTCCTATAATTCACCCCTCCACTTT. The chain couples TRBV7-2 to TRBJ1-6; D unresolved. The CDR3 contains 16 residues. With 3 bases removed from V and 0 bases from J, the gap between germline ends came to 9 bases. Germline CDR1 is SGHTA and CDR2 is FQGNSA.

The chain recombines TRBV7-2 with TRBJ2-3, with D perhaps TRBD1 or TRBD2 (6 bases each). The CDR3 spans 15 residues. V was trimmed by 4 bases and J by 2 bases, leaving 13 bases between them. Germline V CDR1 and CDR2: SGHTA, FQGNSA. The chain's CDR3 is CASSSKGGFTDTQYF. The CDR3 DNA sequence: TGTGCCAGCAGCTCCAAAGGGGGGTTCACAGATACGCAGTATTTT.

This clone came up a few times. The chain links TRBV5-1 to TRBJ1-6; D uncertain. Trimming took 0 bases from V and 7 from J, leaving 14 bases between them. Germline V CDR1 and CDR2: SGHRS, YFSETQ. The CDR3 extends over 16 amino acids. CDR3 DNA sequence: TGCGCCAGCAGCTTGGGCAACACAGCGGTAAATTCACCCCTCCACTTT. Protein sequence: CASSLGNTAVNSPLHF.

The chain joins TRBV15 to TRBJ2-1; TRBD2 matches at 9 bases. This CDR3 is built from 16 residues. Germline V lookup: CDR1 LNHNV, CDR2 YYDKDF (reference sequence). Germline trimming cut 2 bases from V and 8 bases from J; bases unmatched to any gene: 10. CDR3 DNA sequence: TGTGCCACCAGCAGAAGGTTGCGGGGGGGCGTTGATGAGCAGTTCTTC. Translating gives CATSRRLRGGVDEQFF.